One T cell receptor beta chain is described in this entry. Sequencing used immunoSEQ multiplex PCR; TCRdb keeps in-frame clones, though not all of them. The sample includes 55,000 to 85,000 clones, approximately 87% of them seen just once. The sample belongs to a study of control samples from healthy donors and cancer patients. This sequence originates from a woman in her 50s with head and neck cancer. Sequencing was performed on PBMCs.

The CDR3 loop is CASSLGGDTEAFF. DNA for the CDR3: TGTGCCAGCAGCTTGGGGGGCGACACTGAAGCTTTCTTT. The chain is built from TRBV5-5 and TRBJ1-1, with D tentatively TRBD1 (5 bases). The CDR3 covers 13 residues. Germline assignment: CDR1 SGHKS and CDR2 YYEKEE (reference sequence). Between the trimmed V and J ends, which lost 0 bases and 3 bases, there was a span of 6 bases.